The following is a T cell receptor (beta chain) sequence with its context. The germline V gene encodes CDR1 LNHDA and CDR2 SQIVND (reference sequence). The trim removed 7 bases at V and 4 bases at J, leaving 6 bases unmatched. The CDR3 contains 14 residues. The data stem from a study of cytomegalovirus exposure and HLA in healthy donors. The PCR made use of 60 Vbeta and 13 Jbeta primers. TCRdb keeps only in-frame clones here, not all; method: immunoSEQ multiplex PCR. This sample carries about 130,000 clones, with around 1.6% going to the ten biggest clones. The chain carries TRBV19 and TRBJ1-3; TRBD1 matches at 8 bases. Sequencing was carried out using PBMCs. The sequence came from a woman aged 40 to 50 in good health and CMV-seropositive. The CDR3 DNA sequence: TGTGCCAGTACCGCGACAGGGGCCGGAAACACCATATATTTT. Its protein is CASTATGAGNTIYF.